This TCR beta chain was recovered during a study of CD8 T cells in Susac syndrome. Whole-study results and caveats: Clonal expansion was not seen in any Susac syndrome CD4+ T cell repertoire.

The V gene's germline CDR1 is MNHEY and CDR2 SVGEGT. Trimming took 0 bases from V and 4 from J, leaving 19 bases between them. The CDR3 is 17 residues long. In the case of this clonotype: Antigen unknown.

About 0.5 to 1 ug RNA was reverse transcribed with random hexamers. Amplification of the TCR beta CDR3 was carried out by immunoSEQ multiplex PCR, which spanned a total of 54 Vbeta and 13 Jbeta segments. TCRdb ran MiXCR on the immunoSEQ multiplex PCR reads and lists one entry per CDR3 protein. The repertoire holds tens of thousands of distinct CDR3 sequences, with roughly 93% as singletons. TEMRA cells were FACS-enriched and CD8+ and CD4+ T cells negatively isolated. The material sequenced was CD4+ T cells from PBMCs. The source of this sequence is a human donor with Susac syndrome. The chain links TRBV6-2 or TRBV6-3 to TRBJ2-7; D is possibly TRBD2 (6 bases). The CDR3 here is CASSYSGGVAGLYEQYF. In DNA form, the CDR3 reads TGTGCCAGCAGTTACTCGGGCGGAGTTGCGGGGTTATACGAGCAGTACTTC.